This entry concerns a single T cell receptor (beta chain). The authors ran the immunoSEQ assay, v3.0, at survey level. This table comes from immunoSEQ multiplex PCR, and its TCRdb copy is limited to in-frame clones, with some not included. The sample yields roughly 20,000 clones, 65% to 80% seen once. The data stem from a study of long-term antiretroviral therapy in people with HIV. The CDR3 is 15 amino acids. V shed 4 bases, J shed 5 bases, and the junction held 7 bases outside the gene matches. Germline CDR1 and CDR2: SGHRS and YFSETQ. The specimen was unsorted PBMCs, collected 4.1 years after starting antiretroviral therapy. This chain joins TRBV5-1 and TRBJ2-1; TRBD2 agrees at 9 bases. This TCR came from a woman aged 40 to 55 with HIV. In DNA form, the CDR3 reads TGCGCCAGCAGCCAAAGACTAGCGGCCAACAATGAGCAGTTCTTC. Translated: CASSQRLAANNEQFF.